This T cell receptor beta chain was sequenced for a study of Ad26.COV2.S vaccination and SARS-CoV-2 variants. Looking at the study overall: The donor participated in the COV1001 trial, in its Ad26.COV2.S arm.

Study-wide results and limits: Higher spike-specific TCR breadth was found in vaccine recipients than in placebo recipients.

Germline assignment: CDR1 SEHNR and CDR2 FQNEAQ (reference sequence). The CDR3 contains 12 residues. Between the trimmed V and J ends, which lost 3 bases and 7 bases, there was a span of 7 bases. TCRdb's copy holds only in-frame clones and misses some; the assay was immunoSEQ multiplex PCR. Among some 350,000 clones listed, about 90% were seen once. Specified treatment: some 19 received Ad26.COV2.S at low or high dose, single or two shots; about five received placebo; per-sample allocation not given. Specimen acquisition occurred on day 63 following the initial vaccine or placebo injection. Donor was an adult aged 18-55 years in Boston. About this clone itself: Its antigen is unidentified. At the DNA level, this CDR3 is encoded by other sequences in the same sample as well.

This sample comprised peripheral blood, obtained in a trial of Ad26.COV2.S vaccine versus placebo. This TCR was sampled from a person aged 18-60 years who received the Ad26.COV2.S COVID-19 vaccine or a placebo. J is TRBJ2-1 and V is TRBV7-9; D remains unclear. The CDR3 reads CASSFGRNEQFF. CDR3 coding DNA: TGTGCCAGCAGCTTTGGTAGGAATGAGCAGTTCTTC. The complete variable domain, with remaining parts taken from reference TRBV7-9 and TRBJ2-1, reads DTGVSQNPRHKITKRGQNVTFRCDPISEHNRLYWYRQTLGQGPEFLTYFQNEAQLEKSRLLSDRFSAERPKGSFSTLEIQRTEQGDSAMYLCASSFGRNEQFFGPGTRLTVL.